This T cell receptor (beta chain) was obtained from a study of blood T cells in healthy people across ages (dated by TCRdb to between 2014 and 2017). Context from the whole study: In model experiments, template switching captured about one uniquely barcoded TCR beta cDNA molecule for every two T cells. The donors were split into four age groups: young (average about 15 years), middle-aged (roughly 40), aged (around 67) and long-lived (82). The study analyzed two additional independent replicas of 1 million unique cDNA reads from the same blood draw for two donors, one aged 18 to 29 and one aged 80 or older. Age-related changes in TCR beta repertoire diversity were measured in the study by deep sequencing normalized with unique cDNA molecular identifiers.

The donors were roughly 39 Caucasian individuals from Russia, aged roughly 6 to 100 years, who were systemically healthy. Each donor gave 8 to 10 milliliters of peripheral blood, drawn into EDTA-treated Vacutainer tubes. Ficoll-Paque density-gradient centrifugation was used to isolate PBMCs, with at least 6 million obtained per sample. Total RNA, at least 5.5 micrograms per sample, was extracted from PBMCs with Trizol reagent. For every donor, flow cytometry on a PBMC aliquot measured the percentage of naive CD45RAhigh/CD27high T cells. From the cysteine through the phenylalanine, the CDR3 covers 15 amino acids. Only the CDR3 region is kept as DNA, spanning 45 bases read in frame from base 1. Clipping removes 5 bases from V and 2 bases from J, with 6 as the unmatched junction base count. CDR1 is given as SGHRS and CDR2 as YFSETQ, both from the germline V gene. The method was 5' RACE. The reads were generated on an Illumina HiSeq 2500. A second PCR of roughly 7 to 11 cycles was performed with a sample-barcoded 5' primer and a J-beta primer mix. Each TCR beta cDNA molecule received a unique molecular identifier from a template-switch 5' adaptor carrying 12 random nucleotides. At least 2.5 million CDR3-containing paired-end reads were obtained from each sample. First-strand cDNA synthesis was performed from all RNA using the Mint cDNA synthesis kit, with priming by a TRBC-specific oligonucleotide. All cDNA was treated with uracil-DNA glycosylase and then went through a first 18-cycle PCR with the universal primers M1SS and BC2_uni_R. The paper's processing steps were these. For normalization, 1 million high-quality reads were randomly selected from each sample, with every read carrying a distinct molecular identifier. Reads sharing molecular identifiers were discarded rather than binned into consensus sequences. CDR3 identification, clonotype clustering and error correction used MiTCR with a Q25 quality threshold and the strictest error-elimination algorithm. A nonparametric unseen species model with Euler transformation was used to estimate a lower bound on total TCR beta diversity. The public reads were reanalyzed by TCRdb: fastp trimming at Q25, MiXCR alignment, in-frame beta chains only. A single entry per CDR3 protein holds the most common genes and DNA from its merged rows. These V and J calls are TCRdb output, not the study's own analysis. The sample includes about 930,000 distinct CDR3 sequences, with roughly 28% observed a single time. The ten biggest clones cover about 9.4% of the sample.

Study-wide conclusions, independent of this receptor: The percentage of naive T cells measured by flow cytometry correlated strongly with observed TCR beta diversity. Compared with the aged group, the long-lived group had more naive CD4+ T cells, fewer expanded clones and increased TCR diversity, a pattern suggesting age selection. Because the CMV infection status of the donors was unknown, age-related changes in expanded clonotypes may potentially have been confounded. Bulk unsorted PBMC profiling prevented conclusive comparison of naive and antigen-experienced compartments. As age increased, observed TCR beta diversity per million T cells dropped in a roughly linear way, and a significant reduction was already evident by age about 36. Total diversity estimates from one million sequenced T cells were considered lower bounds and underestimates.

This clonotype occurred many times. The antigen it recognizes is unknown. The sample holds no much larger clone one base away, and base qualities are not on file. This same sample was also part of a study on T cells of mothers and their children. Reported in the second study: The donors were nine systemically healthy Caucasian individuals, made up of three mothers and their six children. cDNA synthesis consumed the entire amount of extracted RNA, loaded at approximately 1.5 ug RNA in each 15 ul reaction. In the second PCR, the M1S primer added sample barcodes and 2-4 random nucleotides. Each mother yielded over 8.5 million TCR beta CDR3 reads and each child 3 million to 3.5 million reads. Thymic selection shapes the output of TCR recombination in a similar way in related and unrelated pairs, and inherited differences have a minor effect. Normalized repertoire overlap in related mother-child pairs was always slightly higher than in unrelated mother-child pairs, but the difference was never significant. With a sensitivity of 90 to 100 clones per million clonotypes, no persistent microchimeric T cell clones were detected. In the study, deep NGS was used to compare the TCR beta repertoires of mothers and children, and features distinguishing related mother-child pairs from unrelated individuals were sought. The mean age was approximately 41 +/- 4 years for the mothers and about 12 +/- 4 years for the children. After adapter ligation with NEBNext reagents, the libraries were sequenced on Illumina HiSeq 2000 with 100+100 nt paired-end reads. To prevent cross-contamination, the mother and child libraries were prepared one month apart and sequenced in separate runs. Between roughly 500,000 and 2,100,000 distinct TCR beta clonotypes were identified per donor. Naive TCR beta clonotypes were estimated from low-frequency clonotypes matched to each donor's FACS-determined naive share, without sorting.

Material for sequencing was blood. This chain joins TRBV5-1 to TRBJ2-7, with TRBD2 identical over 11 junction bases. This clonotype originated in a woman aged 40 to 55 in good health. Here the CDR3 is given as CASSSSGGPTYEQYF. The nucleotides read TGCGCCAGCAGTTCTAGCGGGGGGCCTACCTACGAGCAGTACTTC.